The TCR beta chain described here comes from a study of blood T cell repertoires in COVID-19. The CDR3 length is 14 residues. Losses at the gene ends were 6 bases for V and 2 bases for J; bases not matched to a gene: 5. Per germline, CDR1 LNHDA and CDR2 SQIVND (reference sequence). Sequencing was performed with immunoSEQ multiplex PCR; in TCRdb, only in-frame clones are kept and a portion is missing. This table holds approximately 210,000 clones, about 90% found once. Sequences were obtained from PBMCs or T cells enriched from blood (not recorded which). The TCR comes from a woman aged 25 to 39 who had recovered from COVID-19. The chain employs TRBV19 and TRBJ2-3, with TRBD2 identical over 7 bases. In nucleotides, the CDR3 is TGTGCCAGTAGAAAGCGGGGAGACACAGATACGCAGTATTTT. Translating gives CASRKRGDTDTQYF.